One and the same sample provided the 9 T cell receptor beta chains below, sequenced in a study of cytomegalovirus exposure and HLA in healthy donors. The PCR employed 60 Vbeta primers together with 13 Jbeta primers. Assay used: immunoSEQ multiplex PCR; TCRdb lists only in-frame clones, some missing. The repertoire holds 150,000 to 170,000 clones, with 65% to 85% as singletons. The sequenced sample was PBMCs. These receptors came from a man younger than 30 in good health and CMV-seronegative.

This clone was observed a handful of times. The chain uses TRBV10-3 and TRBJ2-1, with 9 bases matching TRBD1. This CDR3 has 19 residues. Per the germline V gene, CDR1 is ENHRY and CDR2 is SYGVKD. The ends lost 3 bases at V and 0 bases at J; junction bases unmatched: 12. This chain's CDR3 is CAISDPGQGGGSSYNEQFF. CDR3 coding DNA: TGTGCCATCAGTGACCCGGGACAGGGAGGTGGGAGCTCCTACAATGAGCAGTTCTTC.

Written as DNA, the CDR3 is TGTGCCAGCAGCATGGGACAGGGGAGAGAGCAGTACTTC. It specifies CASSMGQGREQYF. This chain connects TRBV7-3 to TRBJ2-7; TRBD1 matches 10 bases. Per germline, CDR1 SGHTA and CDR2 FQGTGA. The CDR3 contains 13 residues. Trimming cost V 5 bases and J 7 bases; bases outside gene matches: 5.

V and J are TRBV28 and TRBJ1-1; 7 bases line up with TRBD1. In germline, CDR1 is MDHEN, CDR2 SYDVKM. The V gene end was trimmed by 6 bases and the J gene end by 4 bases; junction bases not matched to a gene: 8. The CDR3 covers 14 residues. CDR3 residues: CASRRRQGATEAFF. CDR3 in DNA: TGTGCCAGCAGACGTAGACAGGGCGCCACTGAAGCTTTCTTT.

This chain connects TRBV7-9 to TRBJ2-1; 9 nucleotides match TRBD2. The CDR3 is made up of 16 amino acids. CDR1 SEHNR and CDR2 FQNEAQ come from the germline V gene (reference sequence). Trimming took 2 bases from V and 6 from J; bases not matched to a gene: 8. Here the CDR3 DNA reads TGTGCCAGCAGCTTACTAGCGGGGCCTTTTATCAATGAGCAGTTCTTC. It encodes CASSLLAGPFINEQFF.

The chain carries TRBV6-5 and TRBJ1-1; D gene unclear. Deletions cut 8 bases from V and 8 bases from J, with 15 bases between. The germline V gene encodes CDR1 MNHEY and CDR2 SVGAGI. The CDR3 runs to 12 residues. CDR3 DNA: TGTGCCAGCTGGAGAGGGCCCGCGGAAGCTTTCTTT. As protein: CASWRGPAEAFF.

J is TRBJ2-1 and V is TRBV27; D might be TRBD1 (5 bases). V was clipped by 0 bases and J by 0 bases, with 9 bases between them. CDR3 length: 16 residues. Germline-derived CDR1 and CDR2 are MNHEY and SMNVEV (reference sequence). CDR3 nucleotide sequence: TGTGCCAGCAGTTTATCCACAGGCGACTCCTACAATGAGCAGTTCTTC. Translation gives CASSLSTGDSYNEQFF.

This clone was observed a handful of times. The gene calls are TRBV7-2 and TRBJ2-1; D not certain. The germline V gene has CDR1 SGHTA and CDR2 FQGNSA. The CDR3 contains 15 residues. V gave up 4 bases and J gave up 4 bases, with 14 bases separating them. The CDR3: CASSSKVGGYNEQFF. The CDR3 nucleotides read TGTGCCAGCAGCTCGAAGGTAGGCGGTTACAATGAGCAGTTCTTC. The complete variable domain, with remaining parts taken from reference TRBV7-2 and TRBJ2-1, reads GAGVSQSPSNKVTEKGKDVELRCDPISGHTALYWYRQSLGQGLEFLIYFQGNSAPDKSGLPSDRFSAERTGGSVSTLTIQRTQQEDSAVYLCASSSKVGGYNEQFFGPGTRLTVL.

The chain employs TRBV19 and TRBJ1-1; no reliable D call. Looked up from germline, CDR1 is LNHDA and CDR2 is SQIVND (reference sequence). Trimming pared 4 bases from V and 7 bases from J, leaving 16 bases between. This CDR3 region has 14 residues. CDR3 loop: CASSNSWRWGEAFF. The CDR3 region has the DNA TGTGCCAGTAGTAATTCGTGGAGGTGGGGTGAAGCTTTCTTT.

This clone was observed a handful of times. CDR3 sequence: CASSADRGLGTDTQYF. The CDR3 DNA sequence: TGTGCCAGCAGTGCGGACAGGGGGCTGGGGACAGATACGCAGTATTTT. The V call is TRBV6-1, the J call TRBJ2-3; 11 bases match TRBD1. Germline CDR1 and CDR2: MNHNS and SASEGT. This CDR3 spans 16 amino acids. Trimming removed 4 bases from V and 3 bases from J; junction bases left unmatched: 6.